This entry features one T cell receptor (beta chain) sequence. The antigen is not known. The data belong to a study of shared clonotypes between healthy human individuals. Whole-study findings and limits: It was observed that approximately 5% of naive CD4 clonotypes were shared across several donors.

The table came from immunoSEQ multiplex PCR; TCRdb's copy has only in-frame clones and leaves some out. The table shows about 2 million clones, with 95% occurring only once. The CDR3 covers 16 residues. Trimming took 3 bases from V and 5 from J; bases not matched to a gene: 8. Germline CDR1 is GTSNPN and CDR2 is SVGIG (reference sequence). This TCR was sampled from a man aged 18 to 30 in good health. The sample taken for sequencing was naive CD4+ T cells sorted from blood. Subset of the sample: CD45RA+ positively selected. The genes are TRBV30 and TRBJ2-5, with 14 positions matching TRBD2. In DNA form, the CDR3 reads TGTGCCTGGAGCGCCGGGACTAGCGGGGGTTTGGAGACCCAGTACTTC. This sequence encodes CAWSAGTSGGLETQYF.